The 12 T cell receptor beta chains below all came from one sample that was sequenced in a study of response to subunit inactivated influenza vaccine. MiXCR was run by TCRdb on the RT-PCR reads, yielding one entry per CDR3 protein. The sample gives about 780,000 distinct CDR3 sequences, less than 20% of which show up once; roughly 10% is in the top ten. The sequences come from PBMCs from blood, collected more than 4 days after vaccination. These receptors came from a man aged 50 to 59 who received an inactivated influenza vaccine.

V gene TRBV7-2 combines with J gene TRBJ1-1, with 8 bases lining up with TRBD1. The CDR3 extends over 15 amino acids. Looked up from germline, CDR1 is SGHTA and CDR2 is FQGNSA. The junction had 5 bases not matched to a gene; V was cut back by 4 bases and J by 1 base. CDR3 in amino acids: CASSSRTGTNTEAFF. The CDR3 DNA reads TGTGCCAGCAGCTCCAGGACAGGGACGAACACTGAAGCTTTCTTT.

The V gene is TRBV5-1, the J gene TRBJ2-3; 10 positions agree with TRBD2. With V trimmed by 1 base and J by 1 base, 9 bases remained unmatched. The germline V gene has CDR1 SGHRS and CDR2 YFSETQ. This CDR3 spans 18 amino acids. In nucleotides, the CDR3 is TGCGCCAGCAGCTTGACCTTAAAGCGGGGGGGCCGCACAGATACGCAGTATTTT. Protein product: CASSLTLKRGGRTDTQYF.

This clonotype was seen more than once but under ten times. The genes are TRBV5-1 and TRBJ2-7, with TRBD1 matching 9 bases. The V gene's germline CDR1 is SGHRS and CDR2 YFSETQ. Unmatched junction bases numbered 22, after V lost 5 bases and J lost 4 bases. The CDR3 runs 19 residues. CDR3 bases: TGCGCCAGCAGACTTACCTTGACAGGGGGAGGCGGACCAATTTACGAGCAGTACTTC. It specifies CASRLTLTGGGGPIYEQYF.

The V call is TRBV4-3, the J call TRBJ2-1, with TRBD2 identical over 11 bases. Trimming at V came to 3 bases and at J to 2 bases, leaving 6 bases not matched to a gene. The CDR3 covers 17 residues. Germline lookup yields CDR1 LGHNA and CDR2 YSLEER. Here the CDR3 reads CASSQISGGAAYNEQFF. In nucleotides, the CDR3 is TGCGCCAGCAGCCAGATTAGCGGGGGGGCCGCCTACAATGAGCAGTTCTTC.

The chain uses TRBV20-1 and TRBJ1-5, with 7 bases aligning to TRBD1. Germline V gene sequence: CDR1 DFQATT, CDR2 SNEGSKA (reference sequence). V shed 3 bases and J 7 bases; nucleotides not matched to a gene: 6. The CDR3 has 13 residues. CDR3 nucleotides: TGCAGTGCTAGGACAGGGTGGGGGCAGCCCCAGCATTTT. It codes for CSARTGWGQPQHF.

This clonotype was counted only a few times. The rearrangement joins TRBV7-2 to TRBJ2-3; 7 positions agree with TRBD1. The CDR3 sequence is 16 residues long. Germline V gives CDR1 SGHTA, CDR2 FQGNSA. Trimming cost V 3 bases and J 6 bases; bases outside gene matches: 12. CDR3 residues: CASSFSGGLGSDTQYF. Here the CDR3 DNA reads TGTGCCAGCAGCTTTTCAGGGGGTCTAGGGTCGGATACGCAGTATTTT.

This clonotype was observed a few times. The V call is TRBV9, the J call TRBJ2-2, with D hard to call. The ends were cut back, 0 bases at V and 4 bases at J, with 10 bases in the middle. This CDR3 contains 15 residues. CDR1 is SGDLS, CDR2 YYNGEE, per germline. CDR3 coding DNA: TGTGCCAGCAGCGTAGTAGGTGTGGGCACCGGGGAGCTGTTTTTT. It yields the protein CASSVVGVGTGELFF.

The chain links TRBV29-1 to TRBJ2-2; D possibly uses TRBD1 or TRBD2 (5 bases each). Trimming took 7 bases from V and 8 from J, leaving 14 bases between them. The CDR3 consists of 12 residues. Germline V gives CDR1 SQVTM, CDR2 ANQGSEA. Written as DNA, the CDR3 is TGCAGCGGAACCGAGGGGTATGGGGAGCTGTTTTTT. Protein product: CSGTEGYGELFF.

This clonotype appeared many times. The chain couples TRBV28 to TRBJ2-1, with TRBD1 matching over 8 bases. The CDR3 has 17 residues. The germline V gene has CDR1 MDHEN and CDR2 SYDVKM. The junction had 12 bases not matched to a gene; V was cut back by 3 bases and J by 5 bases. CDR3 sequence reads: CASSFNGGTGFDNEQFF. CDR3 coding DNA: TGTGCCAGCAGTTTTAATGGGGGGACAGGCTTCGACAATGAGCAGTTCTTC.

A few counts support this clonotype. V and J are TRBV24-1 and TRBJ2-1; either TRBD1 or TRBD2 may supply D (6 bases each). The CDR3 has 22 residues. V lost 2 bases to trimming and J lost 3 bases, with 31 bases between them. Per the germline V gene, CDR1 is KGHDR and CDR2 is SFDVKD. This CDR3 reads CATSDSPTGAFPLTRSYNEQFF. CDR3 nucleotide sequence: TGTGCCACCAGTGATTCCCCCACGGGGGCATTTCCCTTAACACGTAGCTACAATGAGCAGTTCTTC.

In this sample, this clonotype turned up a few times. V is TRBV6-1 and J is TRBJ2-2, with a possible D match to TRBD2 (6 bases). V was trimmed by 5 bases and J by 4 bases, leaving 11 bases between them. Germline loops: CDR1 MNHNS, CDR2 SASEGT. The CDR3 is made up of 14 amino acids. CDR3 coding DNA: TGTGCCAGCAGTAAGGCGGGGTTCACCGGGGAGCTGTTTTTT. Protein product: CASSKAGFTGELFF.

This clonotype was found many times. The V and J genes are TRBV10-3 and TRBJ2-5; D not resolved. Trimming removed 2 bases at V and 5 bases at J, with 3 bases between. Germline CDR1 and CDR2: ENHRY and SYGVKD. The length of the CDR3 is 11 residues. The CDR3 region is CAISERETQYF. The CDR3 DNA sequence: TGTGCCATCAGTGAGAGGGAGACCCAGTACTTC.